The sequence of this TCR beta chain was determined in a study of CD8 T cells in ankylosing spondylitis. The study, taken as a whole, reports: Some motif variants were previously reported in reactive arthritis synovial fluid and blood. For ankylosing spondylitis blood, a TCR beta motif of under 10 highly homologous variants appeared characteristic. Within matched ankylosing spondylitis synovial fluid, disease-linked clones were reportedly significantly enriched.

One entry per CDR3 protein results from TCRdb running MiXCR on the 5' RACE reads. The table records over 450,000 distinct CDR3 sequences, more than 9.5% of them present only once. This clonotype was seen a handful of times. Its antigen remains unknown. Sequencing used blood, either unsorted or a sorted T cell fraction (not recorded which). The receptor comes from a male donor with ankylosing spondylitis.

CDR3 region: CASSPLAGARNEQFF. CDR3 bases: TGTGCCAGCAGCCCTCTAGCGGGAGCGCGCAATGAGCAGTTCTTC. The chain has TRBV6-1 and TRBJ2-1, with TRBD2 matching 10 bases. The V gene end was trimmed by 6 bases and the J gene end by 6 bases; junction bases not matched to a gene: 8. This CDR3 contains 15 residues. Per the germline V gene, CDR1 is MNHNS and CDR2 is SASEGT.